These T cell receptor beta chains were read from a single sample in a study of blood T cell repertoires in COVID-19. This table comes from immunoSEQ multiplex PCR, and its TCRdb copy is limited to in-frame clones, with some not included. The sample includes tens of thousands of clones, around 90% of them seen just once. The specimen sequenced was peripheral blood. Every receptor here comes from a human donor in a cohort sampled during active COVID-19. The donor label of this sample is uncertain. The conserved cysteine and the conserved F or W are not part of the CDR3 here. A D gene is named only where the DNA matches it firmly.

CDR3 length: 8
J gene: TRBJ2-3
D gene: TRBD1
V gene: TRBV29-1
CDR3 protein: SATGATQY

CDR3 length: 10
J gene: TRBJ2-7
D gene: NA
V gene: TRBV25-1
CDR3 protein: ASSGLPYEQY

CDR3 length: 12
J gene: TRBJ2-7
D gene: TRBD1
V gene: TRBV5-6
CDR3 protein: ASSFRGLDYEQY

CDR3 length: 19
J gene: TRBJ1-4
D gene: TRBD1
V gene: TRBV4-1
CDR3 protein: ASSQEATGQGLSATNEKLF

CDR3 length: 12
J gene: TRBJ2-7
D gene: NA
V gene: TRBV28
CDR3 protein: ASSLVGDRYEQY

CDR3 length: 15
J gene: TRBJ2-1
D gene: NA
V gene: TRBV18
CDR3 protein: ASSPARRAGPYNEQF

CDR3 length: 12
J gene: TRBJ2-5
D gene: NA
V gene: TRBV6-1
CDR3 protein: ASSEVGGQETQY

CDR3 length: 13
J gene: TRBJ2-7
D gene: NA
V gene: TRBV5-1
CDR3 protein: ASSLVAAEYYEQY

CDR3 length: 13
J gene: TRBJ2-7
D gene: NA
V gene: TRBV30
CDR3 protein: AWTRQAAGSYEQY

CDR3 length: 12
J gene: TRBJ1-6
D gene: NA
V gene: TRBV2
CDR3 protein: ASSPTSYNSPLH

CDR3 length: 14
J gene: TRBJ2-5
D gene: TRBD1
V gene: TRBV4-1
CDR3 protein: ASSQGTGSPQETQY

CDR3 length: 12
J gene: TRBJ2-1
D gene: TRBD2
V gene: TRBV19
CDR3 protein: ASNSGRALNEQF

CDR3 length: 10
J gene: TRBJ1-4
D gene: NA
V gene: TRBV2
CDR3 protein: ASRGFDEKLF

CDR3 length: 13
J gene: TRBJ2-3
D gene: TRBD2
V gene: TRBV6-4
CDR3 protein: ASSPTSGGKDTQY

CDR3 length: 11
J gene: TRBJ2-7
D gene: NA
V gene: TRBV2
CDR3 protein: ASSEKSTYEQY

CDR3 length: 14
J gene: TRBJ2-1
D gene: NA
V gene: TRBV24-1
CDR3 protein: ATSEGRRGSYNEQF

CDR3 length: 10
J gene: TRBJ2-2
D gene: NA
V gene: TRBV3-1/TRBV3-2
CDR3 protein: ASSHYTGELF

CDR3 length: 15
J gene: TRBJ2-2
D gene: NA
V gene: TRBV14
CDR3 protein: ASSQFAQSANTGELF

CDR3 length: 14
J gene: TRBJ2-7
D gene: TRBD1
V gene: TRBV7-8
CDR3 protein: ASSLDRDSSTYEQY

CDR3 length: 17
J gene: TRBJ2-2
D gene: TRBD1
V gene: TRBV12-5
CDR3 protein: ASGYRLDRGGSLSGELF

CDR3 length: 13
J gene: TRBJ2-1
D gene: NA
V gene: TRBV14
CDR3 protein: ASSKLASGDNEQF

CDR3 length: 15
J gene: TRBJ2-5
D gene: NA
V gene: TRBV5-1
CDR3 protein: ASSLGVGPPSQETQY

CDR3 length: 14
J gene: TRBJ1-3
D gene: TRBD1
V gene: TRBV19
CDR3 protein: ASILTGTGTGNTIY

CDR3 length: 11
J gene: TRBJ1-1
D gene: TRBD1
V gene: TRBV29-1
CDR3 protein: SVEVKRGQEAF

CDR3 length: 13
J gene: TRBJ2-1
D gene: NA
V gene: TRBV5-1
CDR3 protein: ASSWGRSSYNEQF

CDR3 length: 14
J gene: TRBJ1-4
D gene: TRBD1
V gene: TRBV6-1
CDR3 protein: ASSEAYDRGREKLF

CDR3 length: 13
J gene: TRBJ2-3
D gene: TRBD2
V gene: TRBV24-1
CDR3 protein: ATSDATSGSYTQY

CDR3 length: 13
J gene: TRBJ1-1
D gene: TRBD1
V gene: TRBV7-2
CDR3 protein: ASSLGRGRYTEAF

CDR3 length: 12
J gene: TRBJ2-1
D gene: TRBD2
V gene: TRBV7-9
CDR3 protein: ASSGLAGGDEQF

CDR3 length: 10
J gene: TRBJ1-1
D gene: NA
V gene: TRBV25-1
CDR3 protein: ASILGGGEAF

CDR3 length: 12
J gene: TRBJ2-1
D gene: TRBD2
V gene: TRBV2
CDR3 protein: ASGDSGRANEQF

CDR3 length: 10
J gene: TRBJ1-5
D gene: NA
V gene: TRBV6-6
CDR3 protein: ASHLSNQPQH

CDR3 length: 18
J gene: TRBJ1-5
D gene: TRBD1
V gene: TRBV9
CDR3 protein: ASSVTGHRQGKDSNQPQH

CDR3 length: 13
J gene: TRBJ2-7
D gene: NA
V gene: TRBV24-1
CDR3 protein: ATSDAGTRRGEQY

CDR3 length: 11
J gene: TRBJ2-7
D gene: NA
V gene: TRBV12-3/TRBV12-4
CDR3 protein: ASSLRAAYEQY

CDR3 length: 15
J gene: TRBJ2-6
D gene: TRBD1
V gene: TRBV19
CDR3 protein: ASSIRDRDPSANVLT

CDR3 length: 13
J gene: TRBJ2-5
D gene: NA
V gene: TRBV5-1
CDR3 protein: ASSYPTGNQETQY

CDR3 length: 11
J gene: TRBJ2-1
D gene: TRBD2
V gene: TRBV28
CDR3 protein: ASSWTSGQEQF

CDR3 length: 12
J gene: TRBJ1-1
D gene: NA
V gene: TRBV11-2
CDR3 protein: ASSINLELTEAF

CDR3 length: 15
J gene: TRBJ2-1
D gene: TRBD1
V gene: TRBV12-5
CDR3 protein: ASGLALMDREWCEQF